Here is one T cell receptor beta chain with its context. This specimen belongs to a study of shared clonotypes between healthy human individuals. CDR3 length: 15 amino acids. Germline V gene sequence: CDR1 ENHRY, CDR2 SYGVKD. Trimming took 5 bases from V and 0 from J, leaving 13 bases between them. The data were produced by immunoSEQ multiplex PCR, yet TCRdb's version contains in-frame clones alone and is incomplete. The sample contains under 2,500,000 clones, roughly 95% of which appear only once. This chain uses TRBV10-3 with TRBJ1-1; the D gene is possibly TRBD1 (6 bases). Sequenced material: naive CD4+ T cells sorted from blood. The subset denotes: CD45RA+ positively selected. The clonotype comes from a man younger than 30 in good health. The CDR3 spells CAISSTGPLNTEAFF. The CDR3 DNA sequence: TGTGCCATCAGTTCGACAGGCCCCTTGAACACTGAAGCTTTCTTT.